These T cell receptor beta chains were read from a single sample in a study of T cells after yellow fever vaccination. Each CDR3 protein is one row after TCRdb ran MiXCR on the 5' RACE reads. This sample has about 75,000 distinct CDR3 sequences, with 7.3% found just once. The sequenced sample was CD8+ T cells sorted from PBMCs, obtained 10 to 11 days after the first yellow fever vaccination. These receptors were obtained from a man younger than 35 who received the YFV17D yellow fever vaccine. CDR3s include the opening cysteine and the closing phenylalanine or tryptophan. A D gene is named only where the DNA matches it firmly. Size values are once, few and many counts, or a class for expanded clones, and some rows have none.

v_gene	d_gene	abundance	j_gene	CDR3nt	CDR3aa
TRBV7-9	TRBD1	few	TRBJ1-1	TGTGCCAGCAGTCGCTGGGACAGGTACACTGAAGCTTTCTTT	CASSRWDRYTEAFF
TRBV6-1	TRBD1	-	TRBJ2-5	TGTGCCAGCAGTGATTTTCGGACAGGGGGAGGGGAGACCCAGTACTTC	CASSDFRTGGGETQYF
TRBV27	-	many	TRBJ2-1	TGTGCCAGCAGTTTGGGAAGGGCAAATGAGCAGTTCTTC	CASSLGRANEQFF
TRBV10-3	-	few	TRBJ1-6	TGTGCCATCAGGGGGACACACAGCTCCTATAATTCACCCCTCCACTTT	CAIRGTHSSYNSPLHF
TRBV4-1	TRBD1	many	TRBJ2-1	TGCGCCAGCAGCTCCCCCGGGACAGGAATAGGCGATGAGCAGTTCTTC	CASSSPGTGIGDEQFF
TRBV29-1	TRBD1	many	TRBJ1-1	TGCAGCGCCCGACAGGGGAGAACTGAAGCTTTCTTT	CSARQGRTEAFF
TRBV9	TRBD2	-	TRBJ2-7	TGTGCCAGCAGCGGTGGGGGGGGGACCTACGAGCAGTACTTC	CASSGGGGTYEQYF
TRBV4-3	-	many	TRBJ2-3	TGCGCCAGCAGCCAGGGTAGGGACCGTCGGAGGGGAGATACGCAGTATTTT	CASSQGRDRRRGDTQYF
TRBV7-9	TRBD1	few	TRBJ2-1	TGTGCCAGCAGCCTCGGAAGGACAGGGCCCTACAATGAGCAGTTCTTC	CASSLGRTGPYNEQFF
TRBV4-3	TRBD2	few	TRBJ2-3	TGCGCCAGCAGCCAATGGACTAGCGGGGGTAGCACAGATACGCAGTATTTT	CASSQWTSGGSTDTQYF
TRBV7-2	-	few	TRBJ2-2	TGTGCCAGCAGGGTAGTCTCCGGGGGAGCCGGGGAGCTGTTTTTT	CASRVVSGGAGELFF
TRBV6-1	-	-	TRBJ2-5	TGTGCCAGCAAGCCGGCCTTGGTCGGGGAGACCCAGTACTTC	CASKPALVGETQYF
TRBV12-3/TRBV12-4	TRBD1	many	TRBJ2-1	TGTGCCAGCAAGCCGACAGGGGTCCACAATGAGCAGTTCTTC	CASKPTGVHNEQFF